This TCR beta chain was identified in a study of blood T cell repertoires in COVID-19. Measured with immunoSEQ multiplex PCR; TCRdb has only the in-frame clones, and not every one. The sample shows 100,000 to 150,000 clones, 88% of them seen only once. This clone was detected once. The sequenced material came from peripheral blood. The TCR originated in a man between 65 and 85 years old with active COVID-19.

This CDR3 reads CATSEPGGQIHF. The CDR3 region has the DNA TGTGCCACCAGTGAACCTGGGGGCCAAATCCATTTT. The chain uses TRBV24-1 and TRBJ1-5, with TRBD1 as a possible D gene (6 bases). The CDR3 covers 12 residues. Germline V gene sequence: CDR1 KGHDR, CDR2 SFDVKD. V was shortened by 4 bases and J by 16 bases, with 16 bases between the two germline ends.